This paragraph reports one TCR beta chain. This specimen belongs to a study of blood T cell repertoires in COVID-19. Produced via immunoSEQ multiplex PCR; TCRdb's table is partial and in-frame only. The sample has under 150,000 clones; roughly 90% are singletons. The germline V gene has CDR1 SQVTM and CDR2 ANQGSEA. With V trimmed by 4 bases and J by 1 base, 7 bases remained unmatched. The CDR3 loop spans 15 amino acids. This receptor was obtained from a man aged 45-65 years with acute or convalescent COVID-19. The specimen was peripheral blood. The V and J genes are TRBV29-1 and TRBJ2-1, with TRBD2 matching 7 bases. The CDR3 region has the DNA TGCAGCGTTGCCGTACTAGCGATTTCCTACAATGAGCAGTTCTTC. Its protein product is CSVAVLAISYNEQFF.